One and the same sample provided the 7 T cell receptor beta chains below, sequenced in a study of blood T cells in healthy people across ages. Primed by a sample-barcoded 5' primer and a J-beta primer mix, a second PCR proceeded for about 7 to 11 cycles. Via MiXCR, TCRdb re-called the 5' RACE reads, giving one row per CDR3 protein. The sample consists of some 690,000 distinct CDR3 sequences, about 24% of them appearing once. Sequenced input: blood. The receptors come from a man between 65 and 85 years old in good health.

V gene TRBV20-1 combines with J gene TRBJ2-4, with 9 bases identical to TRBD1. Trimming removed 5 bases from V and 3 bases from J; junction bases left unmatched: 8. This CDR3 is built from 15 residues. CDR1 is DFQATT and CDR2 is SNEGSKA in the germline V gene (reference sequence). CDR3 in DNA: TGCAGTGCTCTACACAGGGGGCAGAGCAAAAACATTCAGTACTTC. It specifies CSALHRGQSKNIQYF.

In its sample, this clonotype was seen a few times. The CDR3 here is CASSTGTTTNEKLFF. The CDR3 DNA sequence: TGTGCCAGCAGCACCGGGACAACAACTAATGAAAAACTGTTTTTT. The V call is TRBV7-9, the J call TRBJ1-4; possibly TRBD1 for D (6 bases). The CDR3 spans 15 residues. Germline CDR1 is SEHNR and CDR2 is FQNEAQ (reference sequence). Trimming cost V 5 bases and J 0 bases, with 10 bases left between them.

As regards this clonotype: Sequence at one end of the junction differs from germline and may be a read error. This rearrangement joins TRBV3-1 to TRBJ2-3; 10 nucleotides match TRBD2. The CDR3 totals 14 residues. The germline V gene has CDR1 LGHDT and CDR2 YNNKEL (reference sequence). In DNA form, the CDR3 reads TGTGCCAGCAGCCCTAGCGGGGGCACAGATGCGCAGTATTTT. It is translated as CASSPSGGTDAQYF.

Here the CDR3 DNA reads TGTGCCAGCATCAAAAGGGGGTGGAACACTGAAGCTTTCTTT. Its protein product is CASIKRGWNTEAFF. V usage is TRBV6-5 and J usage is TRBJ1-1; possible D gene TRBD1, 6 bases. The germline CDR1 and CDR2 sequences are MNHEY and SVGAGI. CDR3 length: 14 amino acids. V shed 7 bases and J shed 1 base, with 13 bases lying between them.

Written as DNA, the CDR3 is TGTGCCACCAGTGGAAGTAGCGGACCTGGCGATGAGCAGTTCTTC. As protein: CATSGSSGPGDEQFF. The chain couples TRBV24-1 to TRBJ2-1, with D possibly being TRBD2 (6 bases). Germline V gene sequence: CDR1 KGHDR, CDR2 SFDVKD. Between the trimmed V and J ends, which lost 5 bases and 8 bases, there was a span of 18 bases. There are 15 residues in the CDR3.

This clonotype has more than one count but fewer than ten. The chain couples TRBV6-5 to TRBJ1-4; 7 nucleotides line up with TRBD1. The CDR3 has 16 amino acids. Germline CDR1 MNHEY, CDR2 SVGAGI. The trim removed 5 bases at V and 10 bases at J, leaving 16 bases unmatched. The CDR3 DNA reads as TGTGCCAGCAGTGGCGGGGACAGCCTTAAAGGGGGAAAACTGTTTTTT. Translated: CASSGGDSLKGGKLFF.

The chain carries TRBV12-3 or TRBV12-4 and TRBJ1-4; D may be TRBD1 (5 bases). Trimming removed 6 bases at V and 7 bases at J, with 15 bases between. This CDR3 spans 14 amino acids. The CDR3 nucleotides are TGTGCCAGCAGCCGGACATCCTGGTCTGAAAAACTGTTTTTT. Its protein is CASSRTSWSEKLFF.